Listed below are T cell receptor beta chains from one sample, sequenced in a study of shared clonotypes between healthy human individuals. Data came from immunoSEQ multiplex PCR; TCRdb stores just in-frame clones and leaves some out. This table has under 750,000 clones, over 60% appearing once. The sequenced sample consisted of memory CD4+ T cells sorted from blood. All receptors derive from a woman aged 25 to 45 in good health. CDR3s include the opening cysteine and the closing phenylalanine or tryptophan. Each record gives: CDR3 length, V gene, J gene, CDR3 protein.

length: 14; V: TRBV28; J: TRBJ2-7; CDR3: CASSLNVGSYEQYF
length: 15; V: TRBV7-9; J: TRBJ1-2; CDR3: CASSLRGGATDGYTF
length: 14; V: TRBV30; J: TRBJ1-2; CDR3: CAWNPGGTNYGYTF
length: 15; V: TRBV11-2; J: TRBJ2-1; CDR3: CASSSTLDKYNEQFF
length: 15; V: TRBV11-2; J: TRBJ2-5; CDR3: CASSLLKESQETQYF
length: 14; V: TRBV5-1; J: TRBJ1-2; CDR3: CASSTRTGAYGYTF
length: 15; V: TRBV16; J: TRBJ1-5; CDR3: CASSQSEPGYQPQHF
length: 16; V: TRBV7-8; J: TRBJ2-7; CDR3: CASSLGATSGSREQYF
length: 16; V: TRBV15; J: TRBJ2-5; CDR3: CATSRDTGVGQETQYF
length: 16; V: TRBV9; J: TRBJ1-5; CDR3: CASSVTPDPFAQPQHF
length: 16; V: TRBV28; J: TRBJ1-2; CDR3: CASSGLTGQGVGGYTF
length: 16; V: TRBV4-1; J: TRBJ2-5; CDR3: CASSQGGSGLGETQYF
length: 16; V: TRBV11-2; J: TRBJ1-2; CDR3: CASSLGRGAKGEGYTF
length: 14; V: TRBV5-5; J: TRBJ1-1; CDR3: CASSFARVNTEAFF
length: 13; V: TRBV6-5; J: TRBJ2-7; CDR3: CASRTSGRHEQYF
length: 13; V: TRBV7-3; J: TRBJ1-4; CDR3: CASSLKGGEKLFF
length: 14; V: TRBV7-9; J: TRBJ1-1; CDR3: CASSLVQGGDEAFF
length: 14; V: TRBV2; J: TRBJ1-4; CDR3: CAGRQLPQDEKLFF
length: 15; V: TRBV7-2; J: TRBJ2-7; CDR3: CASSLNPMSSYEQYF
length: 14; V: TRBV5-1; J: TRBJ1-1; CDR3: CASSTRGTNTEAFF
length: 14; V: TRBV27; J: TRBJ2-7; CDR3: CASSFWRDSYEQYF
length: 12; V: TRBV18; J: TRBJ2-7; CDR3: CASSQRTNEQYF